Listed below are T cell receptor beta chains from one sample, sequenced in a study of identical twins. From the 5' RACE reads, TCRdb called clonotypes with MiXCR, one entry per CDR3 protein. In the table there are about 340,000 distinct CDR3 sequences, roughly 9% of which are singletons. The sample was naive T cells sorted from blood. These receptor sequences come from a woman aged 50 to 65 in good health. CDR3s include the opening cysteine and the closing phenylalanine or tryptophan. The D gene is left open where the match is weak. The size entry is marked missing in some rows and otherwise reads once, few, many or a size class.

clone_size j_call v_call d_call cdr3_nt cdr3_aa
few TRBJ2-4 TRBV11-2 . TGTGCCAGCAGCCACCTCGTAAGACAATTACGGAACATTCAGTACTTC CASSHLVRQLRNIQYF
once TRBJ2-5 TRBV28 . TGTGCCAGCAGTTCTCCAGTGGCATCCCGCAAAGAGACCCAGTACTTC CASSSPVASRKETQYF
few TRBJ1-1 TRBV11-2 . TGTGCCAGCAGCCCCGACACCATGAACACTGAAGCTTTCTTT CASSPDTMNTEAFF
. TRBJ1-1 TRBV29-1 . TGCAGCGTTGAAAAACGTGGGACTGAAGCTTTCTTT CSVEKRGTEAFF
. TRBJ1-5 TRBV19 TRBD1 TGTGCCAGTAGTATGGGGGACAGACCAAATCAGCCCCAGCATTTT CASSMGDRPNQPQHF
many TRBJ2-1 TRBV5-1 . TGCGCCAGCAGCTTGGTAGGTAGCGGCTACAATGAGCAGTTCTTC CASSLVGSGYNEQFF
few TRBJ2-5 TRBV7-6 . TGTGCCAGCAGCTTAACCGTAGTGGAAGAGACCCAGTACTTC CASSLTVVEETQYF
few TRBJ2-1 TRBV27 TRBD2 TGTGCCAGCAGTCCGTGGAGGGGAGGGGAGCAGTTCTTC CASSPWRGGEQFF
many TRBJ2-3 TRBV20-1 . TGCAGTGCTAGAGCCGGGTTTGAGACAGATACGCAGTATTTT CSARAGFETDTQYF
many TRBJ2-3 TRBV4-2 TRBD2 TGTGCCAGCAGCCCCCATGGTGGGGGGGATTTAGGCGGTTCCACAGATACGCAGTATTTT CASSPHGGGDLGGSTDTQYF
. TRBJ2-1 TRBV27 . TGTGCCAGCAGTTTATCACGTCGGGACGAGCAGTTCTTC CASSLSRRDEQFF
few TRBJ1-2 TRBV6-2/TRBV6-3 . TGTGCCAGCAGTCGACCCGGGACCAATGGCTACACCTTC CASSRPGTNGYTF
. TRBJ2-1 TRBV11-2 TRBD2 TGTGCCAGCAGCGCAGTGAGTAGCGGGAGATACAATGAGCAGTTCTTC CASSAVSSGRYNEQFF
many TRBJ2-5 TRBV24-1 . TGTGCCACCAGTGTCCCCCGCGGCACAGCGCAAGAGACCCAGTACTTC CATSVPRGTAQETQYF
. TRBJ2-1 TRBV4-2 . TGTGCCAGCAGCCAAGAGTCTAGCGCTTACAATGAGCAGTTCTTC CASSQESSAYNEQFF
few TRBJ2-7 TRBV29-1 . TGCAGCGTTGTTAACAGCTTCTCCTACGAGCAGTACTTC CSVVNSFSYEQYF
few TRBJ2-1 TRBV11-2 . TGTGCCAGCAGCCTAGCCGAGGGATCTGAGCAGTTCTTC CASSLAEGSEQFF
. TRBJ2-5 TRBV29-1 TRBD1 TGCAGCGGGACAGGAGAGACCCAGTACTTC CSGTGETQYF
many TRBJ2-1 TRBV5-1 TRBD1 TGCGCCAGCAGCTCCGGGACAGGGCTTAATGAGCAGTTCTTC CASSSGTGLNEQFF
few TRBJ1-6 TRBV12-3/TRBV12-4 . TGTGCCAGCAGTCCTACGGGAGGGAGTTCACCCCTCCACTTT CASSPTGGSSPLHF
few TRBJ2-5 TRBV4-1 . TGCGCCAGCAGCCAAGGGTTTGGTCCCTCAGCCATGGAGACCCAGTACTTC CASSQGFGPSAMETQYF
. TRBJ2-3 TRBV4-1 . TGCGCCAGCAGCCAAGAACAGAACAGGGCAGATACGCAGTATTTT CASSQEQNRADTQYF
many TRBJ2-7 TRBV6-4 TRBD2 TGTGCCAGCAGCCGGACTAGCGGGGACTACGAGCAGTACTTC CASSRTSGDYEQYF
many TRBJ2-5 TRBV20-1 . TGCAGTGCGGTCGGGACACAAGAGACCCAGTACTTC CSAVGTQETQYF
. TRBJ1-2 TRBV12-3/TRBV12-4 TRBD1 TGTGCCAGCAGGGGACAGGGGGACAGGTGCTACACCTTC CASRGQGDRCYTF
. TRBJ2-1 TRBV3-1 TRBD2 TGTGCCAGCAGCCAAGGGGGAGGGACCGGAAATGAGCAGTTCTTC CASSQGGGTGNEQFF
many TRBJ2-1 TRBV9 . TGTGCCAGCAGCGTCATAGGGGGACCCTACAATGAGCAGTTCTTC CASSVIGGPYNEQFF
many TRBJ2-1 TRBV5-5 . TGTGCCAGCAGCTTGGTGTCGAGAGGAAATGAGCAGTTCTTC CASSLVSRGNEQFF
. TRBJ2-1 TRBV7-9 . TGTGCCAGCAGCCGCGTAGGGCAGGGGAGCAATGAGCAGTTCTTC CASSRVGQGSNEQFF
many TRBJ1-1 TRBV29-1 . TGCAGCGTTGACCCTTGGCGCCCCGGGGCTTTCTTT CSVDPWRPGAFF
many TRBJ2-3 TRBV5-1 . TGCGCCAGCACGCGGAGGGGCTTCACAGATACGCAGTATTTT CASTRRGFTDTQYF
. TRBJ2-3 TRBV5-1 . TGCGCCAGCAGCTTGGTCGAAACAGATACGCAGTATTTT CASSLVETDTQYF
many TRBJ2-7 TRBV20-1 . TGCAGTGCTGGGGGGTCAGGGGTCACCTACGAGCAGTACTTC CSAGGSGVTYEQYF
. TRBJ2-3 TRBV5-1 . TGCGCCAGCAGCCCTGGCGCCGGGACCAGCTACACAGATACGCAGTATTTT CASSPGAGTSYTDTQYF
. TRBJ2-1 TRBV2 TRBD1 TGTGCCAGCAGTGAAGAAGGGGGCGGTGAGCAGTTCTTC CASSEEGGGEQFF
few TRBJ2-1 TRBV24-1 TRBD1 TGTGCCACCAGTGATTTTGGGGACAGGGGCCGCAATGAGCAGTTCTTC CATSDFGDRGRNEQFF